This T cell receptor (beta chain) was identified in a study of cytomegalovirus exposure and HLA in healthy donors. The study, taken as a whole, reports: With further analysis later on, most CMV-associated TCR beta chains appeared HLA-restricted. The productive fraction for most TCR beta V segments was about 90% or about 30% in an earlier analysis. Most sequenced TCRs were rare (though some public TCRs occurred in many donors).

The study ran its PCR with 60 Vbeta and 13 Jbeta primers. Original analysis: Counted up in a later analysis, unique TCR beta chains came to some 75 million, with about 10 million shared. This table comes from immunoSEQ multiplex PCR, and its TCRdb copy is limited to in-frame clones, with some not included. V and J calls and clone size are those listed in that table; D and trimming were worked out from the DNA. The sample has over 100,000 clones; around three quarters are singletons. The junction had 6 bases not matched to a gene; V was cut back by 4 bases and J by 4 bases. In germline, CDR1 is SGDLS, CDR2 YYNGEE. The CDR3 sequence is 15 residues long. Concerning this clone itself: The antigen is unknown.

The rearrangement links TRBV9 to TRBJ2-3; TRBD2 aligns across 10 bases. Input material: PBMCs. The receptor comes from a man aged 40-55 years in good health and CMV-seropositive. CDR3 residues: CASSRSSGGADTQYF. In DNA form, the CDR3 reads TGTGCCAGCAGCCGGTCAAGCGGGGGGGCAGATACGCAGTATTTT.